The rows below give T cell receptor beta chains drawn from one sample of a study of T cells expressing NK-cell markers. Following a re-call of the 5' RACE reads, TCRdb has one entry per CDR3 protein and lacks DNA. The repertoire shows over 200,000 distinct CDR3 sequences; the top ten hold about 0.4%. Sequencing was performed on blood T cells: a sorted CD56 or NKG2C T cell subset, CD4+ or CD8+ T cells, or bulk PBMC T cells (not recorded which). Source of these receptors: a man aged 18-30 years in good health. The CDR3 runs from the conserved cysteine through the conserved F or W.

j_gene,v_gene,len,CDR3aa
TRBJ2-1,TRBV7-9,16,CASSLGRDRTHNEQFF
TRBJ2-1,TRBV2,14,CASSDDRTYNEQFF
TRBJ2-3,TRBV30,13,CAGGGGGKDTQYF
TRBJ2-2,TRBV18,19,CASSPQTGLAGEYTGELFF
TRBJ2-1,TRBV5-8,16,CASSRGLYENYNEQFF
TRBJ1-4,TRBV6-1,14,CASSDKGRGEKLFF
TRBJ2-1,TRBV12-3/TRBV12-4,12,CASSWSGVEQFF
TRBJ2-3,TRBV4-2,16,CASSQPTENPTDTQYF
TRBJ2-7,TRBV7-6,14,CASSLAREFYEQYF
TRBJ1-1,TRBV9,15,CASSVGLRMNTEAFF
TRBJ1-1,TRBV6-5,16,CASSYELRRENTEAFF
TRBJ2-5,TRBV12-3/TRBV12-4,15,CASSLMGGSRETQYF
TRBJ2-6,TRBV5-6,15,CASSTGQGRANVLTF
TRBJ1-5,TRBV20-1,14,CSALTGGGYQPQHF
TRBJ1-1,TRBV27,16,CASSREPPPKNTEAFF
TRBJ1-3,TRBV15,15,CATSRDAGAGNTIYF
TRBJ2-1,TRBV15,13,CATSRVGVNEQFF
TRBJ1-5,TRBV19,14,CASMPGGYNQPQHF
TRBJ2-1,TRBV27,11,CASSFSSEQFF
TRBJ2-2,TRBV20-1,13,CSAPQGGTGELFF
TRBJ1-1,TRBV20-1,13,CSAYREKGTEAFF
TRBJ2-1,TRBV18,17,CASSPLIGSGRRDEQFF